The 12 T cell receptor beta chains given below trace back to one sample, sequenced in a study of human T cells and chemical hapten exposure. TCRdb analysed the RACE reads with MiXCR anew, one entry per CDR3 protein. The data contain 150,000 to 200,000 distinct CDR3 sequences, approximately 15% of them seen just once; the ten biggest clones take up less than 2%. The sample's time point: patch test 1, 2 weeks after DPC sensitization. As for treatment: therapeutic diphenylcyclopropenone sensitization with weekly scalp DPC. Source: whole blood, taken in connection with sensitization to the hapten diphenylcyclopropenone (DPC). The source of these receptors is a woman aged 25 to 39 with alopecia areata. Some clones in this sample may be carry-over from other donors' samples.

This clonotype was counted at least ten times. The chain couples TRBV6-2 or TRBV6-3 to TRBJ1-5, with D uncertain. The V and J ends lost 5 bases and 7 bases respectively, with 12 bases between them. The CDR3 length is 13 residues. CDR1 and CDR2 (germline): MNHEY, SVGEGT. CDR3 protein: CASSPDVGQPQHF. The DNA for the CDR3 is TGTGCCAGCAGTCCGGACGTAGGACAGCCCCAGCATTTT.

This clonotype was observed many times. Here the CDR3 DNA reads TGCGCCAGCAGCCCTTGGACAGGGAGGACCGGGGAGCTGTTTTTT. Protein sequence: CASSPWTGRTGELFF. The rearrangement uses TRBV4-1 and TRBJ2-2; 8 nucleotides agree with TRBD1. The J segment lost 5 bases and the V segment lost 4 bases, leaving 6 bases of the junction unmatched. Germline assignment: CDR1 MGHRA and CDR2 YSYEKL. This CDR3 has 15 residues.

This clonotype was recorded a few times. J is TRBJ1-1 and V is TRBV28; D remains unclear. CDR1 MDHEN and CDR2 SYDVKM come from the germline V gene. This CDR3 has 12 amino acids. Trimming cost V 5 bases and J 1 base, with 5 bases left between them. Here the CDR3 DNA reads TGTGCCAGCAGTGCACCGAACACTGAAGCTTTCTTT. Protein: CASSAPNTEAFF.

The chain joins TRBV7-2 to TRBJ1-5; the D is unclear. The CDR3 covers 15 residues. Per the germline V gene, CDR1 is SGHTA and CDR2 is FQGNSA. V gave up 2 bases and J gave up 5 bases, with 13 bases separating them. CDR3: CASSLSGILDQPQHF. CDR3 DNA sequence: TGTGCCAGCAGCTTAAGTGGAATACTGGATCAGCCCCAGCATTTT.

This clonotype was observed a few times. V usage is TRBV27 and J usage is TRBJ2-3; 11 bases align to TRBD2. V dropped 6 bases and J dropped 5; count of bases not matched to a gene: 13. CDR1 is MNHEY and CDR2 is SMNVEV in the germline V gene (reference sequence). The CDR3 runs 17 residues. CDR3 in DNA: TGTGCCAGCAGAAAATTACTAGCGGGGGTTTCGGGAGATACGCAGTATTTT. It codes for CASRKLLAGVSGDTQYF.

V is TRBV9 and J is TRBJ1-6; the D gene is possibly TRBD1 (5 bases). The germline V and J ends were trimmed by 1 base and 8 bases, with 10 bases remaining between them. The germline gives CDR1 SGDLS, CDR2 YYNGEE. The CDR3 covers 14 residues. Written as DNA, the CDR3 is TGTGCCAGCAGCGTATCGGCCAGGGATTCACCCCTCCACTTT. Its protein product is CASSVSARDSPLHF.

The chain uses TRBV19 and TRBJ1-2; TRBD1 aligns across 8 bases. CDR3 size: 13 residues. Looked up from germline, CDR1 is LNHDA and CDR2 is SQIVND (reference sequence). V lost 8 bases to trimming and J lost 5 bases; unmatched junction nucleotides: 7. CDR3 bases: TGTGCCAGTGGCCGGGACAGGTTATATGGCTACACCTTC. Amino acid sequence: CASGRDRLYGYTF.

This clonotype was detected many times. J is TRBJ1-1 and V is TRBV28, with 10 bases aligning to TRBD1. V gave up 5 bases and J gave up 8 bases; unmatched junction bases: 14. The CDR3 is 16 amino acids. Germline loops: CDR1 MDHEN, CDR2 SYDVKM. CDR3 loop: CASSPLPGTGAGEAFF. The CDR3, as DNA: TGTGCCAGCAGTCCACTCCCCGGGACAGGGGCGGGGGAAGCTTTCTTT.

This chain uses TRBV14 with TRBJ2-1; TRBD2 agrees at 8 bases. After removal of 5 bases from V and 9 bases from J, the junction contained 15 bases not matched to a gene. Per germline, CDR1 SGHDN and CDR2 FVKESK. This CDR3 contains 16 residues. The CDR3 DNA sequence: TGTGCCAGCAGCACCCACCGGGAGGGCCTTAGGGGTGAGCAGTTCTTC. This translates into CASSTHREGLRGEQFF.

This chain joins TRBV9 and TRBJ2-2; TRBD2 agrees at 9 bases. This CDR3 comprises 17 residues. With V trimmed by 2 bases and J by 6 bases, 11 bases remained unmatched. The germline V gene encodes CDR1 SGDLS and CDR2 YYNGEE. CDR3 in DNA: TGTGCCAGCAGCGTCAGCGGGCTAGCGGGAATGGCCGGGGAGCTGTTTTTT. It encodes CASSVSGLAGMAGELFF.

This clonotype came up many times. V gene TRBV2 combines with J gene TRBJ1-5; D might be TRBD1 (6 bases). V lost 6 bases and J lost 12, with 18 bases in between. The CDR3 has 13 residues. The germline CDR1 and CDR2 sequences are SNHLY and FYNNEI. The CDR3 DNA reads TGTGCCAGCAGGTCCTCCGGGACATCTGACCAGCATTTT. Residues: CASRSSGTSDQHF. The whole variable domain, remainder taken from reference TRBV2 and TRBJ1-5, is EPEVTQTPSHQVTQMGQEVILRCVPISNHLYFYWYRQILGQKVEFLVSFYNNEISEKSEIFDDQFSVERPDGSNFTLKIRSTKLEDSAMYFCASRSSGTSDQHFGDGTRLSIL.

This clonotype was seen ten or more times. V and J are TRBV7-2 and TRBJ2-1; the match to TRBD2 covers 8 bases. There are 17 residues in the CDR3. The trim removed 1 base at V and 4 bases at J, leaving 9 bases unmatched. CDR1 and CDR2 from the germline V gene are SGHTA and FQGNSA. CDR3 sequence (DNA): TGTGCCAGCAGCTTAGGTTTTTCGGCGGGAGGTTACAATGAGCAGTTCTTC. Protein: CASSLGFSAGGYNEQFF.